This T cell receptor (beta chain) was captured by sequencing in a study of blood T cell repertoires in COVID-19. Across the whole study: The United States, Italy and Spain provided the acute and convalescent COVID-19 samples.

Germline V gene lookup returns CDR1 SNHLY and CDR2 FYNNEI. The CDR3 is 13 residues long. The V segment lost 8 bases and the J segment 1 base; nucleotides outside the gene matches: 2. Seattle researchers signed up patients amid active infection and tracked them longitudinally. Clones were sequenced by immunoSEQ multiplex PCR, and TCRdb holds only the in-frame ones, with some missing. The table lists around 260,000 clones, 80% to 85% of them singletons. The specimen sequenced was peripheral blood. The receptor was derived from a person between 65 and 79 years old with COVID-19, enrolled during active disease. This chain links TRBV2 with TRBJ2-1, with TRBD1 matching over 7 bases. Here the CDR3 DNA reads TGTGCCAGCCAGACAGGGTCCTACAATGAGCAGTTCTTC. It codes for CASQTGSYNEQFF.